This T cell receptor (beta chain) is drawn from a study of prognosis after radiotherapy for stage I lung cancer. Multiplex PCR, run in two rounds, amplified TCR beta CDR3 from genomic DNA. Round one of PCR was performed, and it used primers specific to each TRBV and TRBJ gene. TCRdb used MiXCR to reprocess the multiplex PCR reads, holding one entry per CDR3 protein. This table holds around 21,000 distinct CDR3 sequences, around 40% found once. CDR1 is MRHNA, CDR2 SNTAGT, per germline. This CDR3 comprises 16 residues. Trimming pared 3 bases from V and 4 bases from J, leaving 16 bases between. This clonotype was counted once. A read error likely explains this, since a far larger clone differs by one base.

This sample comprised PBMCs, obtained before or after stereotactic body radiation therapy (not recorded which). The clonotype comes from a donor over 45 with non-small cell lung cancer. The rearrangement links TRBV6-4 to TRBJ1-5; TRBD1 is a possible D gene (6 bases). CDR3 sequence reads: CASSEIAGGANQPQHF. DNA for the CDR3: TGTGCCAGCAGTGAAATTGCGGGGGGGGCGAATCAGCCCCAGCATTTT.